The T cell receptor (beta chain) described here comes from a study of blood T cell repertoires in COVID-19. Study-wide context: From the United States, Italy and Spain came samples of acute and convalescent COVID-19.

CDR1 SNHLY and CDR2 FYNNEI come from the germline V gene. The CDR3 extends over 14 amino acids. V was clipped by 4 bases and J by 0 bases, with 7 bases between them. In the study's own analysis: Counts of nucleated cells, estimated from reference gene primer amplification, were obtained. Sequencing was performed with immunoSEQ multiplex PCR; in TCRdb, only in-frame clones are kept and a portion is missing. The V and J calls and the clone size are those of that table, but D and trimming were determined from the DNA. This sample yields 85,000 to 130,000 clones, of which around 90% are seen a single time; more than 5% belongs to the top ten. This clone was recorded once.

Source material: peripheral blood. The chain couples TRBV2 to TRBJ2-4, with D perhaps TRBD2 (6 bases). The receptor was derived from a man between 65 and 85 years old with acute or convalescent COVID-19. CDR3 amino acids: CASSVGLAKNIQYF. The CDR3 coding sequence is TGTGCCAGCAGTGTGGGACTAGCCAAAAACATTCAGTACTTC.